These 18 T cell receptor beta chains share one sample of origin, sequenced in a study of OX40 agonist ivuxolimab in advanced cancers. The repertoire was sequenced with immunoSEQ multiplex PCR; TCRdb's copy has only in-frame clones and lacks some. The sample comprises roughly 40,000 clones, more than 80% of which are singletons, and 5.5% to 7.5% rests with the top ten. Specimen: CD4+ or CD8+ T cells sorted from blood, collected in a trial of the OX40 agonist ivuxolimab. Receptors were obtained from an adult with an advanced solid tumor such as melanoma, head and neck, liver or kidney cancer.

The rearrangement links TRBV6-1 to TRBJ1-2; no clear D gene. Trimming pared 7 bases from V and 5 bases from J, leaving 17 bases between. Germline V gives CDR1 MNHNS, CDR2 SASEGT. CDR3 length: 14 amino acids. The CDR3: CASTEGSRGYGYTF. In nucleotides, the CDR3 is TGTGCCAGCACTGAGGGTTCAAGAGGGTATGGCTACACCTTC.

The chain uses TRBV16 and TRBJ1-4; D is undetermined. The germline V and J ends were trimmed by 4 bases and 8 bases, with 20 bases remaining between them. CDR1 KGHSY and CDR2 FQNENV come from the germline V gene. The CDR3 contains 16 residues. CDR3 nucleotides: TGTGCCAGCAGCCCAGAGAGACTAGGGTTTGGAGAAAAACTGTTTTTT. Residues: CASSPERLGFGEKLFF.

This chain links TRBV19 with TRBJ1-1, with D possibly being TRBD1 (5 bases). CDR1 is LNHDA, CDR2 SQIVND, per germline (reference sequence). Between the trimmed V and J ends, which lost 4 bases and 1 base, there was a span of 13 bases. The CDR3 is made up of 15 amino acids. This chain's CDR3 is CASSTSGRRNTEAFF. CDR3 in DNA: TGTGCCAGTAGTACATCGGGACGGAGGAACACTGAAGCTTTCTTT.

This chain connects TRBV9 to TRBJ2-7; tentatively, D is TRBD1 (5 bases). The CDR3 is 14 residues long. Germline V gene sequence: CDR1 SGDLS, CDR2 YYNGEE. Trimming shortened V by 3 bases and J by 5 bases, and 15 bases separated the two germline ends. Here the CDR3 reads CASSALRGSNEQYF. The CDR3 DNA reads TGTGCCAGCAGCGCTCTTAGGGGCAGTAACGAGCAGTACTTC.

The V gene is TRBV5-4, the J gene TRBJ1-6, with 7 positions matching TRBD1. The CDR3 contains 15 residues. Germline CDR1 and CDR2: SGHNT and YYREEE (reference sequence). V shed 0 bases and J 6 bases; nucleotides not matched to a gene: 3. For the CDR3, the DNA is TGTGCCAGCAGCTTGGGGACAGGTTTTAATTCACCCCTCCACTTT. Protein: CASSLGTGFNSPLHF.

The chain carries TRBV6-1 and TRBJ2-7, with a weak D call TRBD1 (6 bases). V lost 0 bases to trimming and J lost 5 bases, with 11 bases between them. The CDR3 sequence is 14 residues long. Germline loops: CDR1 MNHNS, CDR2 SASEGT. The CDR3 loop reads CASSEAGAPNEQYF. CDR3 nucleotides: TGTGCCAGCAGTGAAGCGGGGGCCCCCAACGAGCAGTACTTC.

The J gene is TRBJ1-2, the V gene TRBV5-1; D is possibly TRBD1 (6 bases). The CDR3 contains 13 residues. V lost 4 bases and J lost 7, with 14 bases in between. Germline V gene lookup returns CDR1 SGHRS and CDR2 YFSETQ. The CDR3 sequence is CASSVLPGVGYTF. The DNA for the CDR3 is TGCGCCAGCAGCGTTCTTCCAGGGGTTGGCTACACCTTC.

The V call is TRBV25-1, the J call TRBJ1-2, with D perhaps TRBD1 (6 bases). CDR3 length: 14 residues. V lost 2 bases and J 8 bases, leaving 15 bases between the germline ends. Germline lookup yields CDR1 MGHDK and CDR2 SYGVNS. The CDR3 DNA is TGTGCCAGCAGTGAAAGCACCCCAGGGGACGGCTACACCTTC. Residues: CASSESTPGDGYTF.

The chain employs TRBV28 and TRBJ2-7, with TRBD1 identical over 8 bases. CDR1 MDHEN and CDR2 SYDVKM come from the germline V gene. This CDR3 is built from 13 residues. V was clipped by 6 bases and J by 6 bases; unmatched bases: 7. DNA of the CDR3: TGTGCCAGCAGCCTATTCAGGGGGCTCGAGCAGTACTTC. This gives the protein CASSLFRGLEQYF.

The rearrangement uses TRBV18 and TRBJ2-5; 7 nucleotides agree with TRBD1. This CDR3 region has 14 residues. The V gene end was trimmed by 1 base and the J gene end by 5 bases; junction bases not matched to a gene: 4. CDR1 and CDR2 from the germline V gene are KGHSH and LQKENI. The CDR3 DNA sequence: TGTGCCAGCTCACCACTAGGCAGGGGGGAGACCCAGTACTTC. Amino acid sequence: CASSPLGRGETQYF.

This chain uses TRBV30 with TRBJ1-2, with TRBD1 identical over 7 bases. The CDR3 is 14 residues long. The ends lost 4 bases at V and 4 bases at J; junction bases unmatched: 9. The germline CDR1 and CDR2 sequences are GTSNPN and SVGIG (reference sequence). CDR3 amino acids: CAWILGGATYGYTF. The DNA for the CDR3 is TGTGCCTGGATCCTAGGGGGCGCGACCTATGGCTACACCTTC.

The chain uses TRBV15 and TRBJ2-7; the D is unclear. V was trimmed by 3 bases and J by 4 bases, leaving 10 bases between them. CDR1 is LNHNV and CDR2 is YYDKDF in the germline V gene (reference sequence). The CDR3 loop spans 13 amino acids. CDR3 DNA sequence: TGTGCCACCAGCAGCCCAGATCTTTACGAGCAGTACTTC. This sequence encodes CATSSPDLYEQYF.

This chain joins TRBV19 and TRBJ1-3; D is unresolved. This CDR3 has 14 amino acids. Trimming stripped 6 bases from V and 3 bases from J, with 12 bases between. Germline V lookup: CDR1 LNHDA, CDR2 SQIVND (reference sequence). For the CDR3, the DNA is TGTGCCAGTAGATACCGCGCCGGTGGAAACACCATATATTTT. Protein product: CASRYRAGGNTIYF.

V is TRBV29-1 and J is TRBJ1-1, with TRBD1 matching 9 bases. V lost 8 bases to trimming and J lost 1 base; unmatched junction nucleotides: 5. In germline, CDR1 is SQVTM, CDR2 ANQGSEA. The CDR3 consists of 13 residues. The CDR3 DNA follows: TGCAGCACCTGGACAGGGGAGAACACTGAAGCTTTCTTT. This gives the protein CSTWTGENTEAFF.

The gene calls are TRBV27 and TRBJ1-5; 8 bases align to TRBD1. Germline-derived CDR1 and CDR2 are MNHEY and SMNVEV (reference sequence). With V trimmed by 8 bases and J by 6 bases, 12 bases remained unmatched. This CDR3 contains 15 residues. The CDR3 region has the DNA TGTGCCAGCGGACAAATTCAGGGGGCGAGTCAGCCCCAGCATTTT. It is translated as CASGQIQGASQPQHF.

This clone occurred a few times. This chain's CDR3 is CASSLGRGANYGYTF. Written as DNA, the CDR3 is TGTGCCAGCAGCTTAGGCCGAGGAGCCAACTATGGCTACACCTTC. The chain recombines TRBV13 with TRBJ1-2, with D unclear. V was shortened by 0 bases and J by 2 bases, with 10 bases between the two germline ends. Germline values: CDR1 PRHDT, CDR2 FYEKMQ (reference sequence). The CDR3 is 15 residues long.

This sequence joins TRBV9 and TRBJ2-1, with TRBD2 identical over 10 bases. V shed 0 bases and J 5 bases; nucleotides not matched to a gene: 2. The CDR3 is made up of 15 amino acids. Looked up from germline, CDR1 is SGDLS and CDR2 is YYNGEE. The CDR3, as DNA: TGTGCCAGCAGCGTAGGACTAGCGGGTCACAATGAGCAGTTCTTC. It is translated as CASSVGLAGHNEQFF.

In its sample, this clone was seen once. This chain connects TRBV7-9 to TRBJ1-5; unclear D gene. V lost 1 base to trimming and J lost 3 bases, with 7 bases between them. The CDR3 has 14 amino acids. Looked up from germline, CDR1 is SEHNR and CDR2 is FQNEAQ (reference sequence). The CDR3 reads CASSLGRTNQPQHF. The CDR3, as DNA: TGTGCCAGCAGCTTAGGCAGAACCAATCAGCCCCAGCATTTT.